These 27 T cell receptor beta chains were sequenced from one sample in a study of T cells after yellow fever vaccination. MiXCR was run by TCRdb on the 5' RACE reads, yielding one entry per CDR3 protein. The repertoire has about 550,000 distinct CDR3 sequences, under 25% of them found once; the top ten carry around an eighth. This material consisted of PBMCs, taken 15 days after the yellow fever booster vaccination. These receptors were taken from a man under 40 who received the YFV17D yellow fever vaccine.

This clonotype was counted a few times. The chain combines TRBV9 with TRBJ2-5; a possible D gene is TRBD1 (5 bases). The CDR3 loop spans 16 amino acids. Germline CDR1 SGDLS, CDR2 YYNGEE. V gave up 2 bases and J gave up 4 bases, with 18 bases separating them. The CDR3 nucleotides read TGTGCCAGCAGCGTCTCACAGGTACTCGGTGTAGAGACCCAGTACTTC. It yields the protein CASSVSQVLGVETQYF. The full variable domain, completed using reference TRBV9 and TRBJ2-5, is DSGVTQTPKHLITATGQRVTLRCSPRSGDLSVYWYQQSLDQGLQFLIQYYNGEERAKGNILERFSAQQFPDLHSELNLSSLELGDSALYFCASSVSQVLGVETQYFGPGTRLLVL.

There are a few counts of this clonotype. This chain uses TRBV27 with TRBJ1-1; 7 bases match TRBD1. Trimming took 4 bases from V and 6 from J; bases not matched to a gene: 14. The CDR3 runs to 16 residues. Looked up from germline, CDR1 is MNHEY and CDR2 is SMNVEV (reference sequence). CDR3 sequence (DNA): TGTGCCAGCAGTTCCCTTTACAGGGGAATGGCGTCTGAAGCTTTCTTT. The encoded protein is CASSSLYRGMASEAFF.

This clonotype was counted only a few times. In nucleotides, the CDR3 is TGTGCCTGGAGCCCCGTGGGGACAGGGTCGGAGGAGCAGTACTTC. Protein product: CAWSPVGTGSEEQYF. The V gene is TRBV30, the J gene TRBJ2-7; 9 positions agree with TRBD1. The ends lost 3 bases at V and 7 bases at J; junction bases unmatched: 13. The germline V gene encodes CDR1 GTSNPN and CDR2 SVGIG (reference sequence). The CDR3 consists of 15 residues.

In this sample, this clonotype turned up a few times. The rearrangement uses TRBV12-3 or TRBV12-4 and TRBJ2-1, with D hard to call. The ends were cut back, 1 base at V and 8 bases at J, with 9 bases in the middle. CDR3 size: 13 residues. CDR3: CASSLGGLYEQFF. The CDR3 DNA sequence: TGTGCCAGCAGTTTAGGGGGTTTGTATGAGCAGTTCTTC.

This chain uses TRBV6-1 with TRBJ1-1; D is unclear. CDR1 and CDR2 (germline): MNHNS, SASEGT. The CDR3 covers 13 residues. Trimming removed 6 bases at V and 4 bases at J, with 12 bases between. CDR3 bases: TGTGCCAGCAGACGAACCGGGGTCACTGAAGCTTTCTTT. This sequence encodes CASRRTGVTEAFF.

In this sample, this clonotype turned up a few times. The V call is TRBV3-1, the J call TRBJ2-7; D possibly corresponds to TRBD2 (7 bases). This CDR3 is built from 15 residues. Trimming pared 0 bases from V and 2 bases from J, leaving 11 bases between. Germline values: CDR1 LGHDT, CDR2 YNNKEL (reference sequence). As DNA, the CDR3 is TGTGCCAGCAGCCAAGATCCGGGGGGCCCCTACGAGCAGTACTTC. It translates to CASSQDPGGPYEQYF.

This sequence joins TRBV11-3 and TRBJ2-1; D may match TRBD1 or TRBD2 (5 bases each). The V end lost 0 bases, the J end lost 7 bases, and 10 bases lay between the germline ends. From germline, CDR1 is SGHNT and CDR2 YENEEA. This CDR3 spans 14 amino acids. The CDR3 spells CASSLEAGTNEQFF. The CDR3 DNA reads TGTGCCAGCAGCTTAGAAGCAGGGACGAATGAGCAGTTCTTC.

V usage is TRBV15 and J usage is TRBJ2-3; TRBD1 matches at 10 bases. The J segment lost 4 bases and the V segment lost 5 bases, leaving 6 bases of the junction unmatched. The CDR3 is made up of 15 amino acids. Germline CDR1 LNHNV, CDR2 YYDKDF (reference sequence). Here the CDR3 reads CATSARDRGADTQYF. CDR3 DNA: TGTGCCACCAGCGCCCGGGACAGGGGTGCAGATACGCAGTATTTT.

In its sample, this clonotype was seen a few times. The rearrangement uses TRBV20-1 and TRBJ2-3, with unresolved D. Per germline, CDR1 DFQATT and CDR2 SNEGSKA (reference sequence). Trimming took off 1 base at V and 1 base at J, with 9 bases between the two ends. The CDR3 contains 14 residues. DNA of the CDR3: TGCAGTGCTAGAGTATATCCTCGCACAGATACGCAGTATTTT. Its translation is CSARVYPRTDTQYF.

The V gene is TRBV4-3, the J gene TRBJ2-7, with 9 bases fitting TRBD1. J lost 4 bases, V lost 0 bases, and 7 bases had no gene match. The V gene's germline CDR1 is LGHNA and CDR2 YSLEER. The length of the CDR3 is 16 residues. CDR3 coding DNA: TGCGCCAGCAGCCAAGATCTGACAGGGGGTGGGTACGAGCAGTACTTC. Protein sequence: CASSQDLTGGGYEQYF.

The chain uses TRBV11-2 and TRBJ2-1; D might be TRBD2 (6 bases). Germline CDR1 and CDR2: SGHAT and FQNNGV. V was trimmed by 4 bases and J by 0 bases, leaving 19 bases between them. The CDR3 totals 18 residues. CDR3 region: CASSSRGASPNSYNEQFF. CDR3 in DNA: TGTGCCAGCAGCTCCCGCGGGGCTAGCCCCAACTCCTACAATGAGCAGTTCTTC. The full variable domain, with the rest looked up from reference TRBV11-2 and TRBJ2-1, is EAGVAQSPRYKIIEKRQSVAFWCNPISGHATLYWYQQILGQGPKLLIQFQNNGVVDDSQLPKDRFSAERLKGVDSTLKIQPAKLEDSAVYLCASSSRGASPNSYNEQFFGPGTRLTVL.

Only a few counts were recorded for this clonotype. The chain employs TRBV2 and TRBJ2-5; D is possibly TRBD2 (6 bases). The CDR3 is 15 residues long. The germline V gene encodes CDR1 SNHLY and CDR2 FYNNEI. V was pared by 4 bases and J by 6 bases, with 18 bases between. The DNA of the CDR3 is TGTGCCAGCAGTGCGACGGGAGTAGGGGCGAAGACCCAGTACTTC. It encodes CASSATGVGAKTQYF.

This clonotype was seen a few times. The gene calls are TRBV30 and TRBJ1-1; a weak D match, TRBD1 (5 bases). Trimming stripped 2 bases from V and 6 bases from J, with 16 bases between. Germline values: CDR1 GTSNPN, CDR2 SVGIG (reference sequence). The CDR3 loop spans 14 amino acids. The CDR3 DNA sequence: TGTGCCTGGAGTCGGGGACCCCCGGGGGCTGAAGCTTTCTTT. It is translated as CAWSRGPPGAEAFF.

This clonotype has only one observation. The chain employs TRBV28 and TRBJ2-1; D is perhaps TRBD2 (6 bases). V was shortened by 2 bases and J by 7 bases, with 18 bases between the two germline ends. The germline V gene encodes CDR1 MDHEN and CDR2 SYDVKM. The CDR3 consists of 16 residues. CDR3 in amino acids: CASSLGWLARGNEQFF. The CDR3 DNA is TGTGCCAGCAGTTTAGGGTGGCTAGCGAGAGGAAATGAGCAGTTCTTC.

V is TRBV9 and J is TRBJ2-3; D may be TRBD1 (5 bases). The CDR3 is 13 residues long. Germline assignment: CDR1 SGDLS and CDR2 YYNGEE. V was cut by 3 bases and J by 6 bases, with 11 bases left in between. Here the CDR3 reads CASSEKPGDTQYF. For the CDR3, the DNA is TGTGCCAGCAGCGAAAAACCAGGGGATACGCAGTATTTT.

This clonotype occurred a few times. The chain links TRBV7-9 to TRBJ1-5; D not resolved. The germline V gene has CDR1 SEHNR and CDR2 FQNEAQ (reference sequence). Trimming left V 5 bases short and J 3 bases short, with 11 bases between. This CDR3 is 14 amino acids long. The DNA of the CDR3 is TGTGCCAGCAGCCCCGGGTCAAACAATCAGCCCCAGCATTTT. It is translated as CASSPGSNNQPQHF.

This clonotype turned up a few times. This chain connects TRBV10-3 to TRBJ2-2, with D possibly TRBD1 on 6 matching bases. V was trimmed by 5 bases and J by 4 bases, leaving 17 bases between them. Germline CDR1 reads ENHRY; CDR2 reads SYGVKD. This CDR3 comprises 16 residues. The CDR3 loop reads CAISTRGQEGTGELFF. CDR3 bases: TGTGCCATCAGTACCAGGGGACAAGAGGGCACCGGGGAGCTGTTTTTT.

The gene calls are TRBV5-5 and TRBJ2-1, with D perhaps matching TRBD2 (6 bases). CDR3 length: 15 amino acids. Germline V gene data show CDR1 as SGHKS and CDR2 as YYEKEE (reference sequence). V lost 4 bases to trimming and J lost 3 bases, with 14 bases between them. CDR3 residues: CASSRDSVSYNEQFF. The CDR3 bases are TGTGCCAGCAGCCGGGACTCGGTGAGCTACAATGAGCAGTTCTTC.

The V gene is TRBV27, the J gene TRBJ2-5; 7 nucleotides agree with TRBD1. Germline CDR1 and CDR2: MNHEY and SMNVEV (reference sequence). The CDR3 extends over 13 amino acids. Losses at the gene ends were 7 bases for V and 5 bases for J; bases not matched to a gene: 7. The CDR3, as DNA: TGTGCCAGCAAAAAGACAGGGATCGAGACCCAGTACTTC. The encoded protein is CASKKTGIETQYF.

This clonotype was observed at least ten times. The chain employs TRBV5-6 and TRBJ2-7; tentatively, D is TRBD1 or TRBD2 (5 bases each). V was pared by 5 bases and J by 2 bases, with 11 bases between. The CDR3 runs 13 residues. Germline assignment: CDR1 SGHDT and CDR2 YYEEEE. The CDR3 protein is CASSHGGPYEQYF. CDR3 DNA: TGTGCCAGCAGTCATGGGGGTCCCTACGAGCAGTACTTC.

This chain joins TRBV7-2 and TRBJ2-7; D is uncertain. Germline V gene sequence: CDR1 SGHTA, CDR2 FQGNSA. V lost 3 bases to trimming and J lost 2 bases, with 8 bases between them. This CDR3 is built from 13 residues. CDR3 DNA sequence: TGTGCCAGCAGCTTGAACAGTCCCTACGAGCAGTACTTC. Its protein product is CASSLNSPYEQYF.

This clonotype was counted between two and nine times. The CDR3 sequence is CASNENTDTQYF. Here the CDR3 DNA reads TGTGCCAGCAATGAGAACACAGATACGCAGTATTTT. The V gene is TRBV2, the J gene TRBJ2-3; D remains ambiguous. This CDR3 comprises 12 residues. Germline V lookup: CDR1 SNHLY, CDR2 FYNNEI. V was pared by 7 bases and J by 2 bases, with 7 bases between.

This chain connects TRBV5-1 to TRBJ2-1; 9 bases line up with TRBD2. The CDR3 runs 16 residues. From germline, CDR1 is SGHRS and CDR2 YFSETQ. V trimming: 0 bases; J trimming: 7 bases; junction bases outside the gene matches: 8. For the CDR3, the DNA is TGCGCCAGCAGCTTGGCCGGTAGCGGGAGAGGGAATGAGCAGTTCTTC. Its translation is CASSLAGSGRGNEQFF.

This clonotype showed up many times. This chain links TRBV7-2 with TRBJ2-5; 10 bases fit TRBD2. This CDR3 has 13 amino acids. CDR1 and CDR2 (germline): SGHTA, FQGNSA. With V trimmed by 5 bases and J by 5 bases, 2 bases remained unmatched. CDR3: CASSKGLAETQYF. CDR3 coding DNA: TGTGCCAGCAGCAAGGGACTAGCGGAGACCCAGTACTTC.

This clonotype was observed a few times. The V call is TRBV11-2, the J call TRBJ2-3; possible D gene TRBD2, 6 bases. The germline V and J ends were trimmed by 5 bases and 1 base, with 13 bases remaining between them. Germline-derived CDR1 and CDR2 are SGHAT and FQNNGV. The CDR3 totals 15 residues. This CDR3 is CASSPLALGTDTQYF. The DNA of the CDR3 is TGTGCCAGCAGCCCTCTAGCGCTAGGCACAGATACGCAGTATTTT.

The table lists this clonotype with a few counts. The rearrangement joins TRBV27 to TRBJ2-7, with TRBD1 matching 10 bases. Germline V lookup: CDR1 MNHEY, CDR2 SMNVEV (reference sequence). The CDR3 is 14 residues long. V lost 6 bases to trimming and J lost 6 bases; unmatched junction nucleotides: 8. The CDR3 DNA sequence: TGTGCCAGCAGGACCGACAGGGGGCTCGGCGAGCAGTACTTC. Encoded protein: CASRTDRGLGEQYF.

The chain has TRBV7-9 and TRBJ2-1; D is unresolved. The CDR3 totals 14 residues. CDR1 is SEHNR, CDR2 FQNEAQ, per germline (reference sequence). Trimming removed 2 bases at V and 8 bases at J, with 13 bases between. CDR3 amino acids: CASSLLQPSDEQFF. In nucleotides, the CDR3 is TGTGCCAGCAGCTTACTCCAACCCTCGGATGAGCAGTTCTTC.